These T cell receptor beta chains were read from a single sample in a study of neurological immune-mediated disorders. TCRdb fed the 5' RACE reads into MiXCR, producing one record per CDR3 protein. The data hold 35,000 or so distinct CDR3 sequences, with approximately 10% observed a single time. The sample comprised PBMCs. These receptors all come from a woman in her 30s with HTLV-1-associated myelopathy (HAM/TSP). The CDR3 runs from the conserved cysteine through the conserved F or W. A D gene is named only where the DNA matches it firmly. Some rows have no size entry. The others give once, few or many, or a class for an expanded clone.

CDR3 protein	CDR3 DNA	D gene	J gene	V gene	clone size
CASSLEQGNGYTF	TGCGCCAGCAGCTTAGAACAGGGGAATGGCTACACCTTC	TRBD1	TRBJ1-2	TRBV5-1	many
CSARQNSYNYGYTF	TGCAGTGCAAGACAGAATTCCTATAACTATGGCTACACCTTC	-	TRBJ1-2	TRBV20-1	many
CAISPLASYEQYF	TGTGCCATCAGTCCTTTAGCCTCCTACGAGCAGTACTTC	-	TRBJ2-7	TRBV10-3	many
CSARESPGLGLLEQYF	TGCAGTGCTAGAGAAAGCCCGGGACTAGGATTGCTCGAGCAGTACTTC	TRBD2	TRBJ2-7	TRBV20-1	many
CSVEENSDEAFF	TGCAGCGTTGAAGAGAACTCGGATGAGGCTTTCTTT	-	TRBJ1-1	TRBV29-1	many
CASSETGGRNTEAFF	TGCGCCAGCAGCGAAACAGGGGGGAGGAACACTGAAGCTTTCTTT	TRBD1	TRBJ1-1	TRBV5-1	many
CASSSGGLAGGQTEQYF	TGTGCCAGCAGCTCGGGTGGGCTAGCGGGGGGGCAGACCGAGCAGTACTTC	TRBD2	TRBJ2-7	TRBV11-2	-
CASNDRSQETQYF	TGTGCCAGCAACGACAGATCTCAAGAGACCCAGTACTTC	-	TRBJ2-5	TRBV7-9	many
CASSFYICSAPKSSSYNEQFF	-	-	TRBJ2-1	TRBV5-6	-
CASSPTGRLDYNEQFF	TGTGCCAGCAGTCCCACAGGGCGCCTCGACTACAATGAGCAGTTCTTC	-	TRBJ2-1	TRBV2	-
CASSLGGGTYNEQFF	TGCGCCAGCAGCTTGGGTGGGGGAACCTACAATGAGCAGTTCTTC	-	TRBJ2-1	TRBV5-1	-
CAITPTSATDTQYF	TGTGCCATCACCCCGACTAGCGCCACAGATACGCAGTATTTT	TRBD2	TRBJ2-3	TRBV10-3	many
CASTTGTRSSEQYF	TGTGCCAGCACCACCGGGACCCGCTCCTCCGAGCAGTACTTC	-	TRBJ2-7	TRBV6-6	many
CASRIAGANTGELFF	TGTGCCAGCAGAATAGCGGGGGCCAACACCGGGGAGCTGTTTTTT	TRBD2	TRBJ2-2	TRBV25-1	many
CSASGTANTEAFF	TGCAGTGCTTCCGGGACAGCGAACACTGAAGCTTTCTTT	TRBD1	TRBJ1-1	TRBV20-1	many
CASSLAQKAFF	TGTGCCAGCAGTTTAGCGCAAAAAGCTTTCTTT	-	TRBJ1-1	TRBV12-3/TRBV12-4	medium-sized
CASKRRTSGKTSTDTQYF	TGTGCCAGCAAACGGAGGACTAGCGGAAAAACTAGCACAGATACGCAGTATTTT	TRBD2	TRBJ2-3	TRBV5-6	many
CAIGQGGPSYGYTF	TGTGCCATCGGACAAGGCGGACCCTCATATGGCTACACCTTC	-	TRBJ1-2	TRBV10-3	many
CVTSRDVQGAYEQYF	TGTGTCACCAGCAGAGATGTACAGGGGGCTTACGAGCAGTACTTC	TRBD1	TRBJ2-7	TRBV15	-
CASSKCYEQYF	TGTGCCAGCAGCAAGTGTTACGAGCAGTACTTC	-	TRBJ2-7	TRBV21-1	many
CASSFAGLSTQYF	TGCGCCAGCAGCTTTGCCGGTCTGAGTACGCAGTATTTT	-	TRBJ2-3	TRBV5-1	-
CASSSGGDPGAEAFF	TGCGCCAGCAGCTCCGGAGGGGACCCTGGCGCTGAAGCTTTCTTT	-	TRBJ1-1	TRBV5-1	many
CASSSGLGGKLFF	TGTGCCAGCAGTAGTGGTCTCGGGGGAAAACTGTTTTTT	-	TRBJ1-4	TRBV6-2/TRBV6-3	many
CSASMRGLGNARESNQPQHF	TGCAGTGCTAGTATGCGCGGGTTGGGTAATGCAAGAGAGAGCAATCAGCCCCAGCATTTT	-	TRBJ1-5	TRBV20-1	many
CASSLVPVSGNTIYF	TGCGCCAGCAGCTTGGTTCCAGTCTCTGGAAACACCATATATTTT	-	TRBJ1-3	TRBV5-1	many
CASSREMTGVGYGYTF	TGTGCCAGCAGCCGGGAAATGACAGGGGTTGGCTATGGCTACACCTTC	TRBD1	TRBJ1-2	TRBV12-3/TRBV12-4	many
CASSPEVRLGIDTQYF	TGTGCCAGCAGCCCCGAAGTCCGTTTGGGAATAGATACGCAGTATTTT	-	TRBJ2-3	TRBV7-2	many
CSARQSYNEQFF	TGCAGTGCTAGACAGAGTTACAATGAGCAGTTCTTC	-	TRBJ2-1	TRBV20-1	medium-sized
CSARDEAGATTDTQYF	TGCAGTGCTAGAGATGAAGCGGGGGCGACCACAGATACGCAGTATTTT	TRBD2	TRBJ2-3	TRBV20-1	many
CASSRLRTSGAISSYNEQFF	TGTGCCAGTAGTCGCCTTAGGACTAGCGGGGCGATTAGCTCCTACAATGAGCAGTTCTTC	TRBD2	TRBJ2-1	TRBV19	many
CASSLGGNQYNEQFF	TGTGCCAGCAGCTTAGGAGGGAACCAGTACAATGAGCAGTTCTTC	-	TRBJ2-1	TRBV11-3	-
CASSESSGTYEQYF	TGCGCCAGCAGCGAAAGCAGTGGGACCTACGAGCAGTACTTC	-	TRBJ2-7	TRBV5-1	many
CASSQDVNYGYTF	TGTGCCAGCAGCCAAGACGTTAACTATGGCTACACCTTC	-	TRBJ1-2	TRBV6-4	many
CASSLGSPSSPLHF	TGTGCCAGCAGCTTAGGAAGTCCGAGTTCACCCCTCCACTTT	-	TRBJ1-6	TRBV7-2	many
CSARDGRQGGTDTQYF	TGCAGTGCTAGAGATGGGAGGCAAGGAGGGACAGATACGCAGTATTTT	-	TRBJ2-3	TRBV20-1	many
CSAPRLAGNEQFF	TGCAGTGCTCCTAGACTAGCGGGGAATGAGCAGTTCTTC	TRBD2	TRBJ2-1	TRBV20-1	many
CASSRDRGISGNTIYF	TGCGCCAGCAGTCGGGACAGGGGGATCTCTGGAAACACCATATATTTT	TRBD1	TRBJ1-3	TRBV5-1	many
CASSRDRGNTEAFF	TGTGCCAGCAGCCGAGACAGGGGAAACACTGAAGCTTTCTTT	TRBD1	TRBJ1-1	TRBV7-8	many
CSARAGGGLRGANVLTF	TGCAGTGCTAGAGCTGGAGGCGGTCTGAGGGGGGCCAACGTCCTGACTTTC	-	TRBJ2-6	TRBV20-1	many
CAWKGTGFYEQYF	TGTGCCTGGAAAGGGACAGGGTTCTACGAGCAGTACTTC	TRBD1	TRBJ2-7	TRBV30	many
CASSLDFHWAYGYTF	TGTGCCAGCAGCTTAGATTTCCATTGGGCCTATGGCTACACCTTC	-	TRBJ1-2	TRBV7-9	-
CSASTSAKISSTDTQYF	TGCAGTGCTTCCACTAGCGCCAAAATCTCTAGCACAGATACGCAGTATTTT	TRBD2	TRBJ2-3	TRBV20-1	many
CASSAERGLTDTQYF	TGTGCCAGCAGTGCGGAGCGGGGGCTCACAGATACGCAGTATTTT	TRBD2	TRBJ2-3	TRBV25-1	many
CASSLDSRDRRGISYEQYF	TGTGCCAGCAGCTTAGACTCCCGGGACAGGAGAGGGATCTCCTACGAGCAGTACTTC	TRBD1	TRBJ2-7	TRBV11-2	many
CASSLVRSGYEQYF	TGTGCCAGCAGCTTGGTAAGGTCAGGCTACGAGCAGTACTTC	-	TRBJ2-7	TRBV5-5	medium-sized
CASSSTTGGEQYF	TGTGCCAGCAGCTCGACGACAGGGGGCGAGCAGTACTTC	TRBD1	TRBJ2-7	TRBV7-2	-
CASSLAHPYGYTF	TGTGCCAGCAGCTTAGCCCACCCATATGGCTACACCTTC	-	TRBJ1-2	TRBV7-2	many
CATSDPSRVPDTGELFF	TGTGCCACCAGTGATCCCAGCCGGGTGCCAGACACCGGGGAGCTGTTTTTT	-	TRBJ2-2	TRBV24-1	many
CASSLDKKRGSQETQYF	TGTGCCAGCAGCTTAGATAAAAAGCGGGGGAGCCAAGAGACCCAGTACTTC	TRBD2	TRBJ2-5	TRBV11-2	many
CSAATGRSGGSGQPQHF	TGCAGTGCCGCGACAGGGCGATCAGGGGGGTCTGGTCAGCCCCAGCATTTT	TRBD1	TRBJ1-5	TRBV20-1	many
CSASMNIQYF	TGCAGTGCTAGTATGAACATTCAGTACTTC	-	TRBJ2-4	TRBV20-1	many